A selection of T cell receptor beta chains follows, all from one sample in a study of regulatory T cells in long-lasting Graves disease. TCRdb ran MiXCR on the multiplex PCR reads and lists one entry per CDR3 protein. The table lists 550,000 to 600,000 distinct CDR3 sequences, about 16% of them singletons. These data also featured in a second study, about T cells in Graves' hyperthyroidism and ophthalmopathy.

Sequencing was performed on peripheral blood mononuclear cells (PBMCs), taken at new diagnosis, from a patient treated with antithyroid drugs. Receptors were obtained from a man between 18 and 29 years old with Graves disease. The CDR3 runs from the conserved cysteine through the conserved F or W. Fields, in order: clone size, D gene, J gene, V gene, CDR3 DNA, CDR3 protein. A D gene is named only where the DNA matches it firmly. For some rows the clone size is stated as once, few or many, or as a class when expanded; others skip it.

size: few; D: -; J: TRBJ2-5; V: TRBV10-1; DNA: TGCGCCAGCAGAAGTGGCTCGGAGTACCAAGAGACCCAGTACTTC; CDR3: CASRSGSEYQETQYF
size: many; D: -; J: TRBJ1-2; V: TRBV28; DNA: TGTGCCAGCAGTTTTCTCTCCGCGTCTTACACTAACTATGGCTACACCTTC; CDR3: CASSFLSASYTNYGYTF
size: many; D: -; J: TRBJ2-1; V: TRBV27; DNA: TGTGCCAGCACCGGACCCCCCAATGAGCAGTTCTTC; CDR3: CASTGPPNEQFF
size: few; D: TRBD1; J: TRBJ2-5; V: TRBV5-1; DNA: TGCGCCAGCAGGGGACAGGGGGCTTCAGAGACCCAGTACTTC; CDR3: CASRGQGASETQYF
size: many; D: -; J: TRBJ1-6; V: TRBV2; DNA: TGTGCCAGCCGCAGGGAGGGTTCTTCACCCCTCCACTTT; CDR3: CASRREGSSPLHF
size: -; D: -; J: TRBJ2-5; V: TRBV5-1; DNA: TGCGCCAGCAGCTTACAGTGGCCCACCCAGTACTTC; CDR3: CASSLQWPTQYF
size: many; D: -; J: TRBJ2-3; V: TRBV27; DNA: TGTGCCAGCAGCTATGGGCCCTCGGGGGATACGCAGTATTTT; CDR3: CASSYGPSGDTQYF
size: -; D: -; J: TRBJ1-5; V: TRBV19; DNA: TGTGCCAGTACCTTATCAACAGGCCCCCAGCATTTT; CDR3: CASTLSTGPQHF
size: -; D: -; J: TRBJ2-6; V: TRBV18; DNA: TGTGCCAGCTCACCGATCCCTGGGGCCAACGTCCTGACTTTC; CDR3: CASSPIPGANVLTF
size: many; D: -; J: TRBJ2-7; V: TRBV27; DNA: TGTGCCAGCAGTTTAAAAGGGGTGGGGTCCTACGAGCAGTACTTC; CDR3: CASSLKGVGSYEQYF
size: many; D: TRBD1; J: TRBJ1-2; V: TRBV30; DNA: TGTGCCTGGAGTCGCACCGGGACAGGGTATGACTACACCTTC; CDR3: CAWSRTGTGYDYTF
size: few; D: TRBD1; J: TRBJ1-3; V: TRBV6-1; DNA: TGTGCCAGCCAACAGGGGGACGGAAACACCATATATTTT; CDR3: CASQQGDGNTIYF
size: few; D: TRBD1; J: TRBJ1-2; V: TRBV7-9; DNA: TGTGCCAGCAGCTGGAACGACAGGGGGCATGGCTACACCTTC; CDR3: CASSWNDRGHGYTF
size: few; D: TRBD1; J: TRBJ2-7; V: TRBV30; DNA: TGTGCCTGGAGCCGACAGGGGCTCTCCTACGAGCAGTACTTC; CDR3: CAWSRQGLSYEQYF
size: few; D: -; J: TRBJ2-2; V: TRBV7-9; DNA: TGTGCCAGCAGCTTCAGGCACACCGGGGAGCTGTTTTTT; CDR3: CASSFRHTGELFF
size: many; D: -; J: TRBJ2-5; V: TRBV11-1; DNA: TGTGCCAGCAGCCGGGACGGGAAAGAGACCCAGTACTTC; CDR3: CASSRDGKETQYF
size: many; D: TRBD2; J: TRBJ2-1; V: TRBV12-3/TRBV12-4; DNA: TGTGCCAGCAGTTTTCTAGCGGGAGAGTACAATGAGCAGTTCTTC; CDR3: CASSFLAGEYNEQFF
size: -; D: -; J: TRBJ1-4; V: TRBV20-1; DNA: TGCAGTGCGAATTCTTACACGGGAGAAAAACTGTTTTTT; CDR3: CSANSYTGEKLFF
size: -; D: -; J: TRBJ2-7; V: TRBV28; DNA: TGTGCCAGCAGTTTAGGAGGGTGGGCTTACGAGCAGTACTTC; CDR3: CASSLGGWAYEQYF
size: -; D: TRBD2; J: TRBJ2-7; V: TRBV11-2; DNA: TGTGCCAGCAGCAAAAGCGGGAGGAGGTACGAGCAGTACTTC; CDR3: CASSKSGRRYEQYF
size: few; D: TRBD1; J: TRBJ2-6; V: TRBV6-2/TRBV6-3; DNA: TGTGCCAGCAGTGAGGGGGCAGGCTACTCTGGGGCCAACGTCCTGACTTTC; CDR3: CASSEGAGYSGANVLTF
size: few; D: -; J: TRBJ1-2; V: TRBV9; DNA: TGTGCCAGCAGCCCCCGACAGAATGTCGATGGCTACACCTTC; CDR3: CASSPRQNVDGYTF
size: few; D: TRBD1; J: TRBJ2-1; V: TRBV24-1; DNA: TGTGCCACCAGTGATTCGGACAGGGCCTTTCTGTTCTTC; CDR3: CATSDSDRAFLFF
size: many; D: TRBD2; J: TRBJ2-1; V: TRBV6-1; DNA: TGTGCCAGCACCGACTTAGCGGGAGGGCACAATGAGCAGTTCTTC; CDR3: CASTDLAGGHNEQFF
size: many; D: -; J: TRBJ2-5; V: TRBV7-9; DNA: TGTGCCAGCAGCTTGGCATGGGAGACCCAGTACTTC; CDR3: CASSLAWETQYF
size: few; D: TRBD1; J: TRBJ2-5; V: TRBV28; DNA: TGTGCCAGCAGACGAGACAGGGAAGAGACCCAGTACTTC; CDR3: CASRRDREETQYF